This passage covers 8 T cell receptor beta chains from one sample sequenced in a study of blood T cell repertoires in COVID-19. Profiling relied on immunoSEQ multiplex PCR, and the TCRdb table lists in-frame clones only, not all of them. Of roughly 250,000 clones in the sample, around 90% were seen once. Sequencing input: PBMCs or T cells enriched from blood (not recorded which). Every receptor here comes from a woman aged 18-29 years who had recovered from COVID-19.

J is TRBJ1-5 and V is TRBV23-1; D gene uncertain. TRBV23-1 carries the ORF label, with uncertain function. The CDR3 sequence is 11 residues long. Trimming stripped 7 bases from V and 5 bases from J, with 6 bases between. The CDR3 here is CASTPDQPQHF. DNA of the CDR3: TGCGCCAGCACTCCGGATCAGCCCCAGCATTTT.

This chain connects TRBV10-3 to TRBJ1-2; D is uncertain. The CDR3 covers 12 residues. Germline V gives CDR1 ENHRY, CDR2 SYGVKD. The germline V and J ends were trimmed by 10 bases and 0 bases, with 9 bases remaining between them. In nucleotides, the CDR3 is TGTGCCACTCAACAGCCTAACTATGGCTACACCTTC. Translated: CATQQPNYGYTF.

This sequence joins TRBV7-9 and TRBJ1-1; 9 bases agree with TRBD1. The CDR3 contains 14 residues. Germline V gene lookup returns CDR1 SEHNR and CDR2 FQNEAQ (reference sequence). Trimming at V came to 5 bases and at J to 11 bases, leaving 12 bases not matched to a gene. CDR3 sequence (DNA): TGTGCCAGCAGCGCTACAACAGGGGGCGTAGGTGCTTTCTTT. As protein: CASSATTGGVGAFF.

The V and J genes are TRBV15 and TRBJ2-3; D perhaps matches TRBD1 (6 bases). CDR1 LNHNV and CDR2 YYDKDF come from the germline V gene (reference sequence). Between the trimmed V and J ends, which lost 2 bases and 5 bases, there was a span of 14 bases. The CDR3 extends over 15 amino acids. The CDR3 sequence: CATSRLQGGRDTQYF. The CDR3 DNA is TGTGCCACCAGCAGACTACAGGGCGGCAGAGATACGCAGTATTTT.

The rearrangement uses TRBV28 and TRBJ1-2; 10 bases line up with TRBD1. There are 16 residues in the CDR3. The trim removed 5 bases at V and 3 bases at J, leaving 9 bases unmatched. Germline V gives CDR1 MDHEN, CDR2 SYDVKM. CDR3 nucleotides: TGTGCCAGCAGTCCCCCCGGGACAGGGGATTACTATGGCTACACCTTC. Protein: CASSPPGTGDYYGYTF.

The chain links TRBV5-8 to TRBJ1-2; 7 nucleotides match TRBD1. The germline V gene encodes CDR1 SGHTS and CDR2 YDEGEE. J lost 5 bases, V lost 7 bases, and 17 bases had no gene match. The CDR3 runs 16 residues. The CDR3 here is CASGSRLGGARYGYTF. The DNA of the CDR3 is TGTGCCAGCGGGTCGCGCCTAGGGGGCGCGAGGTATGGCTACACCTTC.

The V call is TRBV24-1, the J call TRBJ2-3; 10 positions match TRBD2. This CDR3 has 16 residues. Germline V gives CDR1 KGHDR, CDR2 SFDVKD. Trimming at V came to 6 bases and at J to 4 bases, leaving 9 bases not matched to a gene. The CDR3 bases are TGTGCCACCAGTACTCAAGCGGGGGGGTTCTCAGATACGCAGTATTTT. Residues: CATSTQAGGFSDTQYF.

This chain joins TRBV7-2 and TRBJ1-2; a possible D gene is TRBD1 (5 bases). Trimming removed 5 bases from V and 4 bases from J, with 17 bases in between. Germline V CDR1 and CDR2: SGHTA, FQGNSA. The CDR3 runs to 15 residues. Here the CDR3 DNA reads TGTGCCAGCAGCCCCGGCGGGGGACCTATCTATGGCTACACCTTC. Translated, it gives CASSPGGGPIYGYTF.